The 32 T cell receptor beta chains listed next were all sequenced from one sample in a study of PD-1 blockade in mismatch repair-deficient tumors. Sequencing was performed with immunoSEQ multiplex PCR; in TCRdb, only in-frame clones are kept and a portion is missing. The sample has approximately 15,000 clones, roughly 80% seen once. These TCRs are of unknown antigen specificity. Time point reported: 10-day in vitro stimulation with candidate neoantigen peptide 5. The sample in question was cells cultured in vitro, obtained from a patient treated with pembrolizumab. These receptor sequences come from an adult with mismatch repair-deficient cancer.

The CDR3 sequence: CASSTRTGMRSNQPQHF. DNA of the CDR3: TGTGCCAGCAGCACCCGGACAGGGATGCGGAGCAATCAGCCCCAGCATTTT. The chain links TRBV7-9 to TRBJ1-5; 8 nucleotides align to TRBD1. Germline CDR1 is SEHNR and CDR2 is FQNEAQ (reference sequence). The CDR3 runs to 17 residues. V lost 5 bases, J lost 1 base, and 10 bases stayed unmatched.

This chain uses TRBV28 with TRBJ2-4, with 7 bases aligning to TRBD1. V shed 6 bases and J 1 base; nucleotides not matched to a gene: 3. The germline V gene encodes CDR1 MDHEN and CDR2 SYDVKM. This CDR3 has 14 residues. This CDR3 is CASSDRAAKNIQYF. The DNA for the CDR3 is TGTGCCAGCAGCGACAGGGCGGCCAAAAACATTCAGTACTTC.

The chain combines TRBV18 with TRBJ1-1, with a possible D match to TRBD1 (5 bases). Trimming cost V 6 bases and J 0 bases, with 8 bases left between them. The CDR3 covers 13 residues. CDR1 KGHSH and CDR2 LQKENI come from the germline V gene. CDR3 DNA sequence: TGTGCCAGCTCGTTGACAGTGAACACTGAAGCTTTCTTT. It translates to CASSLTVNTEAFF.

This chain connects TRBV19 to TRBJ1-5; D not certain. V was shortened by 1 base and J by 9 bases, with 10 bases between the two germline ends. CDR3 length equals 13 residues. CDR1 is LNHDA and CDR2 is SQIVND in the germline V gene (reference sequence). The CDR3 loop is CASSIVTAGPQHF. In DNA, the CDR3 is TGTGCCAGTAGTATAGTCACGGCGGGGCCCCAGCATTTT.

The V gene is TRBV2, the J gene TRBJ2-7; maybe TRBD2 (5 bases). Deletions cut 0 bases from V and 6 bases from J, with 9 bases between. This CDR3 is 13 amino acids long. CDR1 is SNHLY, CDR2 FYNNEI, per germline. The CDR3 nucleotides read TGTGCCAGCAGTGAAGCGCGAGAGGGCGAGCAGTACTTC. Translating it yields CASSEAREGEQYF.

The chain is built from TRBV9 and TRBJ2-3; D not certain. Trimming shortened V by 0 bases and J by 2 bases, and 7 bases separated the two germline ends. Germline-derived CDR1 and CDR2 are SGDLS and YYNGEE. This CDR3 comprises 14 residues. The CDR3 DNA is TGTGCCAGCAGCGTAGCTCAGGACACAGATACGCAGTATTTT. Protein sequence: CASSVAQDTDTQYF.

In DNA form, the CDR3 reads TGTGCCATCAGTGGTACAGGGGCGAAGAACACTGAAGCTTTCTTT. Amino acid sequence: CAISGTGAKNTEAFF. The chain recombines TRBV10-3 with TRBJ1-1; 7 bases match TRBD1. J lost 1 base, V lost 4 bases, and 6 bases had no gene match. Germline lookup yields CDR1 ENHRY and CDR2 SYGVKD. The CDR3 spans 15 residues.

The chain combines TRBV12-5 with TRBJ2-2, with 9 bases fitting TRBD2. This CDR3 has 16 amino acids. V dropped 5 bases and J dropped 4; count of bases not matched to a gene: 8. The V gene's germline CDR1 is LGHNT and CDR2 FRNRAP. The CDR3 protein is CASGPWTSAVTGELFF. The CDR3 coding sequence is TGTGCTAGTGGTCCTTGGACTAGCGCGGTCACCGGGGAGCTGTTTTTT.

This chain joins TRBV15 and TRBJ1-5; unclear D gene. The CDR3 contains 12 residues. With 5 bases removed from V and 4 bases from J, the gap between germline ends came to 6 bases. Germline assignment: CDR1 LNHNV and CDR2 YYDKDF (reference sequence). CDR3 sequence (DNA): TGTGCCACCAGCCTTGAGAATCAGCCCCAGCATTTT. Translating gives CATSLENQPQHF.

This chain joins TRBV28 and TRBJ1-4; 7 bases are shared with TRBD1. V lost 6 bases to trimming and J lost 4 bases; unmatched junction nucleotides: 17. The V gene's germline CDR1 is MDHEN and CDR2 SYDVKM. The CDR3 is 18 amino acids. The CDR3 loop is CASSTRTGFARGNEKLFF. As DNA, the CDR3 is TGTGCCAGCAGCACACGGACAGGCTTTGCGAGGGGTAATGAAAAACTGTTTTTT.

The chain is built from TRBV7-9 and TRBJ2-1; D unresolved. The germline gives CDR1 SEHNR, CDR2 FQNEAQ (reference sequence). The CDR3 has 11 residues. V gave up 1 base and J gave up 8 bases, with 3 bases separating them. The CDR3 bases are TGTGCCAGCAGCTTAGTCGATGAGCAGTTCTTC. As protein: CASSLVDEQFF.

This clone has just a few counts. The CDR3 coding sequence is TGTGCCAGCAGCCTATTCCCCGACAGGGGCTACCAGCCCCAGCATTTT. Amino acids: CASSLFPDRGYQPQHF. The chain joins TRBV28 to TRBJ1-5, with 8 positions matching TRBD1. The germline CDR1 and CDR2 sequences are MDHEN and SYDVKM. The CDR3 totals 16 residues. V lost 6 bases and J lost 7; bases outside the gene matches: 14.

The chain recombines TRBV15 with TRBJ1-1, with TRBD1 as a possible D gene (5 bases). The ends were cut back, 2 bases at V and 3 bases at J, with 10 bases in the middle. Germline V lookup: CDR1 LNHNV, CDR2 YYDKDF (reference sequence). This CDR3 is built from 14 residues. CDR3 nucleotide sequence: TGTGCCACCAGCAGAACCAGGGAGGACACTGAAGCTTTCTTT. Its protein is CATSRTREDTEAFF. Using reference TRBV15 and TRBJ1-1 for the parts outside the CDR3, the full variable domain is DAMVIQNPRYQVTQFGKPVTLSCSQTLNHNVMYWYQQKSSQAPKLLFHYYDKDFNNEADTPDNFQSRRPNTSFCFLDIRSPGLGDTAMYLCATSRTREDTEAFFGQGTRLTVV.

The J gene is TRBJ2-1, the V gene TRBV5-1, with D tentatively TRBD2 (6 bases). Trimming removed 4 bases at V and 8 bases at J, with 19 bases between. Germline CDR1 reads SGHRS; CDR2 reads YFSETQ. The CDR3 totals 15 residues. CDR3: CASSPVVAASDEQFF. In DNA form, the CDR3 reads TGCGCCAGCAGCCCGGTAGTAGCGGCATCGGATGAGCAGTTCTTC.

The chain recombines TRBV6-5 with TRBJ2-5; 7 positions match TRBD2. The germline CDR1 and CDR2 sequences are MNHEY and SVGAGI. The CDR3 loop spans 16 amino acids. V shed 4 bases and J 3 bases; nucleotides not matched to a gene: 11. DNA for the CDR3: TGTGCCAGCAGTTCCCCACCGTTTGCGGGAGAAGAGACCCAGTACTTC. The encoded protein is CASSSPPFAGEETQYF.

V and J are TRBV11-2 and TRBJ2-5; D is uncertain. CDR3 length: 15 residues. V was pared by 7 bases and J by 2 bases, with 17 bases between. Germline values: CDR1 SGHAT, CDR2 FQNNGV. The DNA for the CDR3 is TGTGCCAGCACCCAGACTTCCGATTTACAAGAGACCCAGTACTTC. Protein product: CASTQTSDLQETQYF.

This clone was counted a few times. The chain couples TRBV27 to TRBJ1-4; the D gene is possibly TRBD1 (5 bases). The ends were cut back, 6 bases at V and 3 bases at J, with 14 bases in the middle. Germline CDR1 reads MNHEY; CDR2 reads SMNVEV (reference sequence). The CDR3 contains 15 residues. The CDR3 here is CASRNPGGPNEKLFF. The CDR3 coding sequence is TGTGCCAGCAGAAACCCGGGGGGACCTAATGAAAAACTGTTTTTT.

This clone was seen only once. This chain links TRBV27 with TRBJ2-4, with 10 bases aligning to TRBD1. CDR1 is MNHEY and CDR2 is SMNVEV in the germline V gene (reference sequence). J was trimmed by 1 base and V by 6 bases; bases with no gene match: 0. The CDR3 contains 14 residues. The CDR3 region has the DNA TGTGCCAGCAGGGGACAGGGGGCCAAAAACATTCAGTACTTC. Its translation is CASRGQGAKNIQYF.

This clone occurred once. The chain combines TRBV5-4 with TRBJ1-1; D gene unclear. Trimming removed 1 base at V and 7 bases at J, with 8 bases between. Germline CDR1 and CDR2: SGHNT and YYREEE (reference sequence). This CDR3 has 12 residues. Here the CDR3 DNA reads TGTGCCAGCAGCTTGCGACGGGATGAAGCTTTCTTT. It translates to CASSLRRDEAFF.

The chain links TRBV5-8 to TRBJ1-5, with 7 bases aligning to TRBD1. Trimming cost V 4 bases and J 0 bases; bases outside gene matches: 10. Germline lookup yields CDR1 SGHTS and CDR2 YDEGEE. This CDR3 spans 17 amino acids. CDR3 sequence reads: CASSNWVGGNSNQPQHF. CDR3 coding DNA: TGTGCCAGCAGCAATTGGGTAGGGGGCAATAGCAATCAGCCCCAGCATTTT.

The V call is TRBV30, the J call TRBJ1-2; weak D call: TRBD1 (6 bases). Trimming pared 5 bases from V and 7 bases from J, leaving 11 bases between. This CDR3 has 11 amino acids. Germline values: CDR1 GTSNPN, CDR2 SVGIG (reference sequence). In DNA form, the CDR3 reads TGTGCCTGGTTTACAGGGAGTGGCTACACCTTC. Encoded protein: CAWFTGSGYTF.

This clone was observed a handful of times. The chain is built from TRBV30 and TRBJ1-2; D ambiguous. Germline assignment: CDR1 GTSNPN and CDR2 SVGIG (reference sequence). This CDR3 has 13 amino acids. The V end was cut by 0 bases, the J end by 4 bases, with 9 bases between. As DNA, the CDR3 is TGTGCCTGGAGTGTTGAGGCCAGCTATGGCTACACCTTC. Its protein is CAWSVEASYGYTF.

V usage is TRBV5-4 and J usage is TRBJ2-4; TRBD2 might be the D (5 bases). The length of the CDR3 is 14 residues. Deletions cut 1 base from V and 3 bases from J, with 8 bases between. Germline assignment: CDR1 SGHNT and CDR2 YYREEE (reference sequence). DNA of the CDR3: TGTGCCAGCAGCTTGATAGGAGGCAAAAACATTCAGTACTTC. As protein: CASSLIGGKNIQYF.

The chain employs TRBV6-1 and TRBJ2-1; TRBD2 matches 9 bases. The germline V gene encodes CDR1 MNHNS and CDR2 SASEGT. This CDR3 has 15 amino acids. Trimming took 1 base from V and 2 from J; bases not matched to a gene: 0. For the CDR3, the DNA is TGTGCCAGCAGTGAAGGCGGGAGGGCCTACAATGAGCAGTTCTTC. Amino acids: CASSEGGRAYNEQFF.

The chain has TRBV18 and TRBJ2-4, with D perhaps TRBD1 or TRBD2 (6 bases each). CDR3 size: 17 residues. The V end lost 2 bases, the J end lost 1 base, and 15 bases lay between the germline ends. Germline V lookup: CDR1 KGHSH, CDR2 LQKENI. CDR3 in DNA: TGTGCCAGCTCACCAATCACGGGGGCTGGGGCCAAAAACATTCAGTACTTC. Translating it yields CASSPITGAGAKNIQYF. The full variable domain, its missing parts supplied by reference TRBV18 and TRBJ2-4, is NAGVMQNPRHLVRRRGQEARLRCSPMKGHSHVYWYRQLPEEGLKFMVYLQKENIIDESGMPKERFSAEFPKEGPSILRIQQVVRGDSAAYFCASSPITGAGAKNIQYFGAGTRLSVL.

V usage is TRBV7-3 and J usage is TRBJ2-5; a possible D gene is TRBD1 (6 bases). The germline V gene encodes CDR1 SGHTA and CDR2 FQGTGA. The CDR3 extends over 13 amino acids. V lost 8 bases to trimming and J lost 1 base, with 11 bases between them. CDR3 loop: CASSRTAQETQYF. CDR3 sequence (DNA): TGTGCCAGCTCCAGGACAGCCCAAGAGACCCAGTACTTC.

V usage is TRBV28 and J usage is TRBJ2-5; the match to TRBD2 covers 13 bases. The CDR3 loop spans 15 amino acids. J was trimmed by 5 bases and V by 2 bases; bases with no gene match: 2. CDR1 MDHEN and CDR2 SYDVKM come from the germline V gene. CDR3 protein: CASSLTLAGGETQYF. DNA of the CDR3: TGTGCCAGCAGTTTAACACTAGCGGGAGGGGAGACCCAGTACTTC.

The chain carries TRBV9 and TRBJ2-7; no reliable D call. The CDR3 loop spans 13 amino acids. Germline loops: CDR1 SGDLS, CDR2 YYNGEE. With 4 bases removed from V and 0 bases from J, the gap between germline ends came to 8 bases. CDR3 in amino acids: CASSPRSSYEQYF. CDR3 coding DNA: TGTGCCAGCAGCCCGAGGTCCTCCTACGAGCAGTACTTC.

The chain links TRBV2 to TRBJ2-2; 9 bases match TRBD1. V dropped 3 bases and J dropped 5; count of bases not matched to a gene: 4. The germline V gene encodes CDR1 SNHLY and CDR2 FYNNEI. The CDR3 is 15 amino acids. The CDR3 sequence is CASSDETGGTGELFF. The CDR3 nucleotides read TGTGCCAGCAGTGATGAGACAGGGGGGACCGGGGAGCTGTTTTTT.

The rearrangement links TRBV29-1 to TRBJ2-1; the D call may be TRBD1 or TRBD2 (6 bases each). The V gene lost 6 bases and the J gene lost 4 bases, with 16 bases spanning the gap. This CDR3 has 14 amino acids. Per the germline V gene, CDR1 is SQVTM and CDR2 is ANQGSEA. Written as DNA, the CDR3 is TGCAGCGTCCGAGGTTGGGGGGCTTACAATGAGCAGTTCTTC. The encoded protein is CSVRGWGAYNEQFF.

This sequence joins TRBV27 and TRBJ2-7; D is undetermined. CDR1 is MNHEY and CDR2 is SMNVEV in the germline V gene (reference sequence). V lost 5 bases and J 3 bases, leaving 20 bases between the germline ends. CDR3 length equals 16 residues. The CDR3 region is CASSPAFNPGNYEQYF. The CDR3 region has the DNA TGTGCCAGCAGTCCCGCATTTAACCCCGGAAACTACGAGCAGTACTTC.

The chain is built from TRBV6-1 and TRBJ1-2; D unresolved. Germline CDR1 reads MNHNS; CDR2 reads SASEGT. This CDR3 spans 11 amino acids. Trimming took off 7 bases at V and 2 bases at J, with 5 bases between the two ends. The CDR3 DNA is TGTGCCAGCACGCCAAACTATGGCTACACCTTC. It specifies CASTPNYGYTF.